A single sample gave rise to the 29 T cell receptor beta chains below, sequenced in a study of control samples from healthy donors and cancer patients. Assay: immunoSEQ multiplex PCR; the TCRdb copy retains only in-frame clones and omits some. The sample includes about 110,000 clones, just over 90% of them seen just once. Sequencing was carried out using blood. Receptors were obtained from a human donor in good health. The donor label of this sample is uncertain.

V and J are TRBV28 and TRBJ2-7, with 10 nucleotides matching TRBD2. The CDR3 sequence is 18 residues long. From germline, CDR1 is MDHEN and CDR2 SYDVKM. V shed 3 bases, J shed 0 bases, and the junction held 11 bases outside the gene matches. The CDR3 coding sequence is TGTGCCAGCAGTTTCTGGCTAGCGGGGGTTAGAAGCTCCTACGAGCAGTACTTC. It translates to CASSFWLAGVRSSYEQYF. The whole variable domain, remainder taken from reference TRBV28 and TRBJ2-7, is DVKVTQSSRYLVKRTGEKVFLECVQDMDHENMFWYRQDPGLGLRLIYFSYDVKMKEKGDIPEGYSVSREKKERFSLILESASTNQTSMYLCASSFWLAGVRSSYEQYFGPGTRLTVT.

This chain joins TRBV6-5 and TRBJ2-7, with 7 bases aligning to TRBD1. The CDR3 loop spans 14 amino acids. Germline V gives CDR1 MNHEY, CDR2 SVGAGI. Trimming at V came to 5 bases and at J to 2 bases, leaving 6 bases not matched to a gene. The chain's CDR3 is CASSTGQLAYEQYF. The CDR3 coding sequence is TGTGCCAGCAGTACGGGACAGCTAGCCTACGAGCAGTACTTC.

The chain has TRBV3-1 (or the pseudogene TRBV3-2) and TRBJ1-2; D uncertain. Trimming took off 4 bases at V and 5 bases at J, with 17 bases between the two ends. Per germline, CDR1 LGHDT and CDR2 YNNKEL (reference sequence). This CDR3 contains 15 residues. The CDR3 DNA sequence: TGTGCCAGCAGCCCCGACGGGTGGACGGGGTATGGCTACACCTTC. Translation: CASSPDGWTGYGYTF.

CDR3 in amino acids: CASSQKTGMNTEAFF. For the CDR3, the DNA is TGTGCCAGCAGCCAGAAGACAGGCATGAACACTGAAGCTTTCTTT. The chain has TRBV14 and TRBJ1-1, with D tentatively TRBD1 (6 bases). This CDR3 region has 15 residues. The V gene's germline CDR1 is SGHDN and CDR2 FVKESK. V gave up 3 bases and J gave up 0 bases, with 11 bases separating them.

The genes are TRBV7-3 and TRBJ2-1; 8 bases match TRBD2. CDR1 is SGHTA and CDR2 is FQGTGA in the germline V gene. This CDR3 has 13 amino acids. V trimming: 2 bases; J trimming: 8 bases; junction bases outside the gene matches: 2. The CDR3 DNA is TGTGCCAGCAGCTTACCCGGGGGGGATGAGCAGTTCTTC. Its protein is CASSLPGGDEQFF.

The chain employs TRBV18 and TRBJ2-7; D may match TRBD1 or TRBD2 (6 bases each). Germline-derived CDR1 and CDR2 are KGHSH and LQKENI. The CDR3 totals 13 residues. Trimming cost V 3 bases and J 6 bases, with 12 bases left between them. The CDR3 reads CASSPNGGREQYF. CDR3 DNA: TGTGCCAGCTCACCGAATGGGGGGCGCGAGCAGTACTTC.

The V call is TRBV27, the J call TRBJ2-7, with 10 nucleotides matching TRBD1. Germline V gene sequence: CDR1 MNHEY, CDR2 SMNVEV (reference sequence). CDR3 length: 15 residues. The V segment lost 1 base and the J segment 0 bases; nucleotides outside the gene matches: 0. The CDR3 is CASSLWTGGSYEQYF. CDR3 nucleotides: TGTGCCAGCAGTTTATGGACAGGGGGCTCCTACGAGCAGTACTTC.

This rearrangement joins TRBV9 to TRBJ1-1, with D perhaps matching TRBD1 (6 bases). CDR1 is SGDLS and CDR2 is YYNGEE in the germline V gene. V lost 4 bases and J lost 1, with 14 bases in between. This CDR3 contains 15 residues. CDR3 nucleotides: TGTGCCAGCAGCCCCCGTGGGGGGGCGAACACTGAAGCTTTCTTT. As protein: CASSPRGGANTEAFF.

This clone turned up a few times. This sequence joins TRBV27 and TRBJ1-2; maybe TRBD1 (6 bases). The ends were cut back, 6 bases at V and 8 bases at J, with 16 bases in the middle. The germline V gene has CDR1 MNHEY and CDR2 SMNVEV (reference sequence). CDR3 length: 13 amino acids. The DNA for the CDR3 is TGTGCCAGCAGCCCAGGGGTTGCGCGGGGCTACACCTTC. Translated, it gives CASSPGVARGYTF.

This clone was detected a few times. The V gene is TRBV7-8, the J gene TRBJ1-6; tentative D call: TRBD1 (6 bases). Between the trimmed V and J ends, which lost 2 bases and 8 bases, there was a span of 10 bases. The CDR3 contains 14 residues. Germline V CDR1 and CDR2: SGHVS, FQNEAQ. The CDR3: CASSLTTGYSPLHF. The CDR3, as DNA: TGTGCCAGCAGCTTAACGACAGGTTATTCACCCCTCCACTTT.

J is TRBJ1-4 and V is TRBV10-3, with a weak D call TRBD1 (5 bases). Germline loops: CDR1 ENHRY, CDR2 SYGVKD. V dropped 6 bases and J dropped 6 bases, with 11 bases sitting between them. This CDR3 has 13 residues. The CDR3 region has the DNA TGTGCCATCAGATCTCAGGGAGATGAAAAACTGTTTTTT. Encoded protein: CAIRSQGDEKLFF.

The chain carries TRBV4-1 and TRBJ1-1; a possible D gene is TRBD1 (5 bases). Germline values: CDR1 MGHRA, CDR2 YSYEKL. The CDR3 has 19 amino acids. The V end was cut by 0 bases, the J end by 2 bases, with 22 bases between. Written as DNA, the CDR3 is TGCGCCAGCAGCCAAGATCTTGACTGGGCTAAAAGGGGCAACACTGAAGCTTTCTTT. Amino acids: CASSQDLDWAKRGNTEAFF.

The rearrangement links TRBV7-2 to TRBJ2-1, with D perhaps matching TRBD1 or TRBD2 (8 bases each). Germline V gene lookup returns CDR1 SGHTA and CDR2 FQGNSA. Trimming took off 3 bases at V and 15 bases at J, with 18 bases between the two ends. This CDR3 contains 13 residues. The CDR3 sequence is CASSFLSGDRRFF. CDR3 sequence (DNA): TGTGCCAGCAGCTTCCTTAGCGGGGACAGGCGGTTCTTC.

Concerning this clone: One junction end does not reproduce the germline sequence, and a read error may be involved. This sequence joins TRBV7-8 and TRBJ1-2, with 7 bases identical to TRBD1. This CDR3 is built from 15 residues. In germline, CDR1 is SGHVS, CDR2 FQNEAQ. CDR3 bases: TGTGCCAGCAGTTTAGGGACAGTGGGGCCATATGGCTACACCTTC. Translation gives CASSLGTVGPYGYTF. Filled out from reference TRBV7-8 and TRBJ1-2, the complete variable domain reads GAGVSQSPRYKVAKRGQDVALRCDPISGHVSLFWYQQALGQGPEFLTYFQNEAQLDKSGLPSDRFFAERPEGSVSTLKIQRTQQEDSAVYLCASSLGTVGPYGYTFGSGTRLTVV.

The chain joins TRBV18 to TRBJ2-2; D ambiguous. V dropped 0 bases and J dropped 4 bases, with 6 bases sitting between them. Germline V gene lookup returns CDR1 KGHSH and CDR2 LQKENI. The CDR3 runs 14 residues. CDR3 region: CASSPPLSTGELFF. CDR3 DNA: TGTGCCAGCTCACCACCGTTAAGCACCGGGGAGCTGTTTTTT.

The chain uses TRBV2 and TRBJ1-2; 8 nucleotides line up with TRBD1. Germline CDR1 and CDR2: SNHLY and FYNNEI. V was clipped by 9 bases and J by 7 bases; unmatched bases: 10. There are 13 residues in the CDR3. In nucleotides, the CDR3 is TGTGCCAGATCCGGGACAGGATTCGGTGGCTACACCTTC. It specifies CARSGTGFGGYTF.

This chain links TRBV25-1 with TRBJ2-1; the match to TRBD2 covers 11 bases. V was clipped by 6 bases and J by 0 bases; unmatched bases: 7. Germline V gene lookup returns CDR1 MGHDK and CDR2 SYGVNS. CDR3 length equals 17 residues. In DNA form, the CDR3 reads TGTGCCAGCAGCCGGATAGCGGGGGGGAGCTCCTACAATGAGCAGTTCTTC. This translates into CASSRIAGGSSYNEQFF.

The chain has TRBV19 and TRBJ1-3, with TRBD1 matching over 10 bases. The CDR3 consists of 17 residues. Germline assignment: CDR1 LNHDA and CDR2 SQIVND (reference sequence). DNA for the CDR3: TGTGCTACGGCCCGGGACAGGGGACACCTCTCTGGAAACACCATATATTTT. Translation gives CATARDRGHLSGNTIYF.

V and J are TRBV4-3 and TRBJ1-4; 7 bases fit TRBD1. The CDR3 covers 15 residues. Trimming at V came to 3 bases and at J to 3 bases, leaving 4 bases not matched to a gene. CDR1 is LGHNA, CDR2 YSLEER, per germline. CDR3 bases: TGCGCCAGCAGCCAGGGACAGCCCTCTAATGAAAAACTGTTTTTT. It encodes CASSQGQPSNEKLFF.

This chain connects TRBV3-1 (or the pseudogene TRBV3-2) to TRBJ2-7; 10 positions agree with TRBD1. This CDR3 spans 16 amino acids. V lost 7 bases to trimming and J lost 0 bases; unmatched junction nucleotides: 9. CDR1 is LGHDT and CDR2 is YNNKEL in the germline V gene (reference sequence). DNA of the CDR3: TGTGCCAGCACCGACCAGACAGGGGGCGGCTCCTACGAGCAGTACTTC. Translated: CASTDQTGGGSYEQYF.

The J gene is TRBJ1-2, the V gene TRBV5-8; tentatively, D is TRBD1 (5 bases). Per germline, CDR1 SGHTS and CDR2 YDEGEE. This CDR3 region has 15 residues. V was trimmed by 4 bases and J by 14 bases, leaving 27 bases between them. CDR3 DNA: TGTGCCAGCAGCAAGGACGGGGCAGTACCTCCTGGGGATACCTTC. Translation: CASSKDGAVPPGDTF.

CDR3 sequence (DNA): TGTGCCAGTAACCCGGGACAGGGGCCCAACACTGAAGCTTTCTTT. It specifies CASNPGQGPNTEAFF. The rearrangement joins TRBV19 to TRBJ1-1, with 10 bases fitting TRBD1. CDR1 is LNHDA and CDR2 is SQIVND in the germline V gene (reference sequence). This CDR3 spans 15 amino acids. Trimming at V came to 7 bases and at J to 2 bases, leaving 7 bases not matched to a gene. The full variable domain, rest sourced from reference TRBV19 and TRBJ1-1, is DGGITQSPKYLFRKEGQNVTLSCEQNLNHDAMYWYRQDPGQGLRLIYYSQIVNDFQKGDIAEGYSVSREKKESFPLTVTSAQKNPTAFYLCASNPGQGPNTEAFFGQGTRLTVV.

The chain combines TRBV4-3 with TRBJ1-5; D remains ambiguous. CDR1 is LGHNA, CDR2 YSLEER, per germline. V lost 2 bases, J lost 0 bases, and 5 bases lay in between. This CDR3 is built from 14 residues. The CDR3 region has the DNA TGCGCCAGCAGCCAAAGTCTTAGCAATCAGCCCCAGCATTTT. Protein product: CASSQSLSNQPQHF.

The V call is TRBV7-2, the J call TRBJ2-5; no clear D gene. V gave up 2 bases and J gave up 9 bases, with 22 bases separating them. This CDR3 region has 16 residues. The germline gives CDR1 SGHTA, CDR2 FQGNSA. The CDR3 sequence is CASSLSVWSQSLSQYF. Here the CDR3 DNA reads TGTGCCAGCAGCTTATCAGTTTGGTCCCAATCCTTGTCCCAGTACTTC.

For the CDR3, the DNA is TGTGCCACCCCCGATGGGGGACCAGACACTGAAGCTTTCTTT. The encoded protein is CATPDGGPDTEAFF. The gene calls are TRBV6-5 and TRBJ1-1, with a possible D match to TRBD1 (5 bases). Germline V gives CDR1 MNHEY, CDR2 SVGAGI. The ends were cut back, 10 bases at V and 3 bases at J, with 18 bases in the middle. The CDR3 spans 14 residues.

The rearrangement uses TRBV6-1 and TRBJ1-2; tentative D call: TRBD1 (5 bases). The germline V gene has CDR1 MNHNS and CDR2 SASEGT. V dropped 0 bases and J dropped 4 bases, with 12 bases sitting between them. This CDR3 has 15 residues. The CDR3 DNA follows: TGTGCCAGCAGTGAAGCGCTCCAAGGGGCCTATGGCTACACCTTC. This sequence encodes CASSEALQGAYGYTF.

The chain uses TRBV5-4 and TRBJ1-1, with D unresolved. CDR3 length equals 14 residues. From germline, CDR1 is SGHNT and CDR2 YYREEE (reference sequence). V dropped 4 bases and J dropped 1 base, with 11 bases sitting between them. CDR3: CASSTSTENTEAFF. DNA of the CDR3: TGTGCCAGCAGCACTTCGACGGAGAACACTGAAGCTTTCTTT.

V gene TRBV4-2 combines with J gene TRBJ2-2; 7 bases fit TRBD1. The CDR3 runs to 16 residues. Germline V CDR1 and CDR2: LGHNA, YNFKEQ. J gave up 6 bases and V 0 bases, and 7 bases lay outside the gene matches. The CDR3 nucleotides are TGTGCCAGCAGCCAAGAGGGGAGACAGGGTGCCGGGGAGCTGTTTTTT. Translating gives CASSQEGRQGAGELFF.

The chain is built from TRBV7-2 and TRBJ1-1; 10 bases map to TRBD1. Germline V gives CDR1 SGHTA, CDR2 FQGNSA. J was trimmed by 5 bases and V by 11 bases; bases with no gene match: 2. CDR3 size: 11 residues. The CDR3 protein is CAGQGGTEAFF. In DNA, the CDR3 is TGTGCCGGACAGGGGGGGACTGAAGCTTTCTTT.